Below are 3 T cell receptor beta chains sequenced from a single sample in a study of shared clonotypes between healthy human individuals. Clones were read by immunoSEQ multiplex PCR, and TCRdb kept only the in-frame ones, dropping some. The repertoire holds roughly 2,300,000 clones, roughly 90% seen once, with 0.37% in the top ten. Sequencing was carried out using naive CD4+ T cells from PBMCs. As for subset: CD45RA+ positively selected. These receptors were collected from a man aged 18 to 29 in good health. Some clones in this sample may be carry-over from other donors' samples.

V gene TRBV11-2 combines with J gene TRBJ1-3, with D hard to call. This CDR3 spans 14 amino acids. Germline V gives CDR1 SGHAT, CDR2 FQNNGV. Trimming cost V 10 bases and J 3 bases, with 16 bases left between them. The CDR3 reads CATEPAGYGNTIYF. The CDR3 DNA is TGTGCCACAGAACCGGCGGGGTATGGAAACACCATATATTTT. Complete variable domain (other parts from reference TRBV11-2 and TRBJ1-3): EAGVAQSPRYKIIEKRQSVAFWCNPISGHATLYWYQQILGQGPKLLIQFQNNGVVDDSQLPKDRFSAERLKGVDSTLKIQPAKLEDSAVYLCATEPAGYGNTIYFGEGSWLTVV.

This clone was found once. The chain couples TRBV10-1 to TRBJ2-7; TRBD1 matches 8 bases. Germline lookup yields CDR1 WNHNN and CDR2 SYGVQD (reference sequence). J gave up 5 bases and V 3 bases, and 6 bases lay outside the gene matches. CDR3 length: 14 residues. This CDR3 is CASSDLPTGDEQYF. In DNA form, the CDR3 reads TGCGCCAGCAGTGACCTACCGACAGGGGACGAGCAGTACTTC.

This chain joins TRBV7-9 and TRBJ1-2, with 12 nucleotides matching TRBD1. The CDR3 consists of 17 residues. Germline V gene data show CDR1 as SEHNR and CDR2 as FQNEAQ (reference sequence). Trimming at V came to 4 bases and at J to 8 bases, leaving 14 bases not matched to a gene. CDR3 DNA sequence: TGTGCCAGCAGCTCCTTCTCGGCCGGGACAGGGGGCGGCGGCTACACCTTC. It encodes CASSSFSAGTGGGGYTF.